The clone carrying this T cell receptor (beta chain) was seen at least ten times. Its antigen is as yet unknown. V was shortened by 6 bases and J by 6 bases, with 14 bases between the two germline ends. This CDR3 has 13 residues. Germline V gives CDR1 SGHTA, CDR2 FQGNSA. This sample stems from a study of T cell repertoires in cytomegalovirus infection. Broader study findings: Cumulative frequency of public TCR beta families picked out carriers of CMV plus the relevant HLA.

TCRdb called the reads again in MiXCR, with one record for every CDR3 protein. The table shows about 310,000 distinct CDR3 sequences, with 9.6% occurring only once. The chain uses TRBV7-2 and TRBJ1-1; D uncertain. Sequencing was performed on PBMCs. This clonotype was sampled from a human donor in good health (CMV status not recorded). Some clones in this sample may be carry-over from other donors' samples. The CDR3 loop reads CASRLHGSAEAFF. CDR3 coding DNA: TGTGCCAGCAGACTCCATGGGAGCGCTGAAGCTTTCTTT.